The entry below gives a single TCR beta chain sequence along with its context. Its antigen is not identified. The data are from a study of cytomegalovirus exposure and HLA in healthy donors. Study results and caveats: The study assumed roughly uniform donor sequencing depth for presence/absence analyses. Clonal expansion was found to be greater in HLA-associated TCR beta chains than in equally common others in a later analysis.

PCR involved 60 Vbeta and 13 Jbeta primers. Sequencing used immunoSEQ multiplex PCR; TCRdb keeps in-frame clones, though not all of them. Of roughly 98,000 clones detected, 70% to 80% appear once; the ten largest clones hold over 3%. The germline V gene has CDR1 LNHDA and CDR2 SQIVND (reference sequence). The CDR3 loop spans 14 amino acids. J lost 6 bases, V lost 9 bases, and 7 bases had no gene match. Sequenced material: PBMCs. This clonotype originated in a man between 35 and 55 years old in good health and CMV-seronegative. This chain connects TRBV19 to TRBJ2-2; 10 bases fit TRBD1. CDR3 amino acids: CASRDRGVSGELFF. In DNA, the CDR3 is TGTGCCAGCAGGGACAGGGGTGTTTCCGGGGAGCTGTTTTTT.